Listed here are 20 T cell receptor beta chains from one sample, sequenced in a study of tumor-infiltrating lymphocytes in primary liver carcinoma. Extraction of RNA together with DNA used about 17-31 mg of unsorted bulk tissue. A primer matching the constant region was used to make TCR beta cDNA from approximately 500 ng of total RNA. For TCR beta, libraries were produced by three nested multiplex PCR rounds using slightly modified ARM-PCR. A C-beta reverse primer and TRBV1-TRBV30 forward primers served in each of the first two PCR rounds, at about 10 cycles apiece. TCRdb reprocessed the multiplex PCR reads via MiXCR and lists one record per CDR3 protein. This sample has about 120,000 distinct CDR3 sequences, with roughly 70% found just once. The sequenced material came from tumor-adjacent normal liver tissue. Every receptor here comes from a woman aged 60-70 years with primary liver carcinoma and hepatitis B virus infection.

In regard to this clonotype: The junction shows a germline mismatch at one end, possibly a read error. The rearrangement uses TRBV11-2 and TRBJ2-1; D not certain. CDR3 length: 15 residues. Germline V gene lookup returns CDR1 SGHAT and CDR2 FQNNGV. The CDR3 bases are TGTGCCAGCAGCTTAGGTGGAGTAGTCTTCCATGAGAAGTTCTTC. This encodes CASSLGGVVFHEKFF.

On this clonotype itself: An end of the junction does not agree with germline; a read error may underlie this. This sequence joins TRBV11-2 and TRBJ2-3; possible D gene TRBD2, 7 bases. Germline lookup yields CDR1 SGHAT and CDR2 FQNNGV. This CDR3 contains 16 residues. The CDR3 spells CASSSLRGGCADTQYF. As DNA, the CDR3 is TGTGCCAGCAGTTCCTTGAGGGGGGGGTGCGCAGATACGCAATATTTT.

This clonotype has ten or more counts. This rearrangement joins TRBV28 to TRBJ2-7, with TRBD2 identical over 7 bases. Germline CDR1 reads MDHEN; CDR2 reads SYDVKM. With 9 bases clipped from V and 2 bases from J, the junction kept 7 bases outside the gene matches. The CDR3 is made up of 13 amino acids. Written as DNA, the CDR3 is TGTGCCAGTCGGGGGACTAAGACCTACGAGCAGTACTTC. This gives the protein CASRGTKTYEQYF.

This clonotype has just one count. With a much larger clone just one base away, this may be a read error. The rearrangement links TRBV7-9 to TRBJ1-1; 10 bases line up with TRBD1. The CDR3 consists of 13 residues. CDR1 and CDR2 (germline): SEHNR, FQNEAQ (reference sequence). The DNA of the CDR3 is TGTGCCAACAGCCCCGGGACAGGGGATGAAGCTTTCTTT. Translated, it gives CANSPGTGDEAFF.

This sequence joins TRBV20-1 and TRBJ2-3; 7 bases map to TRBD1. CDR3 size: 15 residues. From germline, CDR1 is DFQATT and CDR2 SNEGSKA (reference sequence). Trimming at V came to 4 bases and at J to 1 base, leaving 8 bases not matched to a gene. DNA of the CDR3: TGCAGTGCTAACATCCGGGACAGCCGCACAGATACGCAGTATTTT. The encoded protein is CSANIRDSRTDTQYF.

This clonotype was recorded at least ten times. The chain couples TRBV29-1 to TRBJ2-3, with D perhaps TRBD2 (7 bases). The CDR3 contains 15 residues. V shed 4 bases and J shed 3 bases, with 17 bases lying between them. Per germline, CDR1 SQVTM and CDR2 ANQGSEA. Here the CDR3 DNA reads TGCAGCGTTGGAGGGGGGGCGCTGGGGACAGATACGCAGTATTTT. Translated: CSVGGGALGTDTQYF.

To note about this clonotype: Possible read error: a much larger clone is one base away. J is TRBJ2-4 and V is TRBV7-9, with 8 bases fitting TRBD1. Germline V gene lookup returns CDR1 SEHNR and CDR2 FQNEAQ (reference sequence). This CDR3 has 14 residues. CDR3 in amino acids: CASSTGGAKNILYF. In DNA form, the CDR3 reads TGTGCCAGCAGCACAGGGGGAGCCAAAAACATTCTGTACTTC.

In the case of this clonotype: A much larger clonotype is one base distant, so this may be a read error. The chain has TRBV28 and TRBJ2-7; D uncertain. CDR3 length: 12 residues. V lost 6 bases, J lost 5 bases, and 11 bases lay in between. Germline CDR1 MDHEN, CDR2 SYDVKM. The CDR3 spells CASSSLSHEQYF. The CDR3 DNA reads TGTGCCAGCAGCTCCCTTTCCCACGAGCAGTACTTC.

With regard to this clonotype: Possible read error: a much larger clone is one base away. J is TRBJ2-7 and V is TRBV28; D could derive from TRBD1 or TRBD2 (7 bases each). The CDR3 loop spans 19 amino acids. V was trimmed by 4 bases and J by 2 bases, leaving 27 bases between them. Germline CDR1 and CDR2: MDHEN and SYDVKM. The CDR3 coding sequence is TGTGCCAGCAGTTGGGGGGAGACAGGGAGTACTAGCGTGACCTACGAGCAGTACTTC. Its translation: CASSWGETGSTSVTYEQYF. Combining the CDR3 with reference TRBV28 and TRBJ2-7 gives the whole variable domain DVKVTQSSRYLVKRTGEKVFLECVQDMDHENMFWYRQDPGLGLRLIYFSYDVKMKEKGDIPEGYSVSREKKERFSLILESASTNQTSMYLCASSWGETGSTSVTYEQYFGPGTRLTVT.

The chain employs TRBV12-3 or TRBV12-4 and TRBJ2-7; TRBD2 agrees at 7 bases. V trimming: 7 bases; J trimming: 4 bases; junction bases outside the gene matches: 10. This CDR3 is 14 amino acids long. The CDR3 here is CASIIAGPSYEQYF. CDR3 bases: TGTGCCAGCATTATAGCGGGTCCCTCATACGAGCAGTACTTC.

For this clonotype: The CDR3 ends on some other residue instead of the conserved phenylalanine or tryptophan, so this is likely a read error. The DNA is omitted, as the CDR3 cannot be located on it reliably, and the CDR3 follows TCRdb's listing. The chain combines TRBV13 with TRBJ2-1. The CDR3 totals 12 residues, both ends included. CDR1 and CDR2 (germline): PRHDT, FYEKMQ (reference sequence). The CDR3 loop is CASSLVADLRFL.

This clonotype was picked up one time. The junction shows a germline mismatch at one end, possibly a read error. This CDR3 is CGMGLGSYEQFF. The CDR3 bases are TGCGGAATGGGACTAGGTTCATATGAGCAGTTTTTC. The chain couples TRBV5-1 to TRBJ2-1; 8 bases are shared with TRBD2. Germline CDR1 SGHRS, CDR2 YFSETQ. This CDR3 is built from 12 residues.

As concerns this clonotype: Here the CDR3 omits its conserved ending phenylalanine or tryptophan, so a read error is the likely source. The rearrangement links TRBV11-2 to TRBJ2-3; D is possibly TRBD2 (6 bases). The ends were cut back, 5 bases at V and 9 bases at J, with 18 bases in the middle. The CDR3 consists of 14 residues. Germline V gene data show CDR1 as SGHAT and CDR2 as FQNNGV. The CDR3 DNA reads TGTGCCAGCAGCCTGGGCAGGGAGGTAGAAACGCAGTATTTA. Protein: CASSLGREVETQYL.

About this clonotype: This may arise from a read error, as a much more abundant clone is one base away. The chain employs TRBV30 and TRBJ2-7; tentatively, D is TRBD1 (5 bases). This CDR3 comprises 13 residues. Germline V lookup: CDR1 GTSNPN, CDR2 SVGIG (reference sequence). The CDR3 bases are TGTGCCTGGAGTGTACAGGACGGAGCCCAGCAGGACTTC. Its protein is CAWSVQDGAQQDF.

V gene TRBV11-2 combines with J gene TRBJ2-7, with a possible D match to TRBD1 (5 bases). This CDR3 is built from 14 residues. The germline V gene has CDR1 SGHAT and CDR2 FQNNGV. Trimming stripped 10 bases from V and 10 bases from J, with 26 bases between. In DNA, the CDR3 is TGTGCCAACAGGTCCAACCGCAGGGTTCTCGACCAGTACTTC. Translated, it gives CANRSNRRVLDQYF.

Written as DNA, the CDR3 is TGTGCCAGCAGCTTCCTTCCAGACACTGAAGCTTTCTTT. As protein: CASSFLPDTEAFF. The gene calls are TRBV7-3 and TRBJ1-1; D is uncertain. CDR1 is SGHTA and CDR2 is FQGTGA in the germline V gene. This CDR3 is built from 13 residues. Trimming removed 3 bases from V and 3 bases from J, with 8 bases in between.

This clonotype has a count of ten or more. The chain has TRBV4-1 and TRBJ1-4; D ambiguous. V lost 0 bases and J lost 6, with 8 bases in between. This CDR3 region has 14 residues. CDR1 and CDR2 from the germline V gene are MGHRA and YSYEKL. The CDR3 spells CASSQEGQYEKLFF. CDR3 DNA: TGCGCCAGCAGCCAAGAGGGCCAGTATGAAAAACTGTTTTTT.

Of note for this clonotype: A much larger clone lies one base from this, so it may be a read error. V gene TRBV5-1 combines with J gene TRBJ1-2; maybe TRBD1 (6 bases). The CDR3 totals 15 residues. The V gene's germline CDR1 is SGHRS and CDR2 YFSETQ. The CDR3 here is CASRLDGQQVYGYTF. CDR3 sequence (DNA): TGCGCCAGCAGATTGGACGGACAGCAAGTCTATGGCTACACCTTC.

Points on this clonotype: The junction and the germline gene differ at one end; a read error may be behind it. The gene calls are TRBV29-1 and TRBJ1-1; no definite D call. This CDR3 has 11 amino acids. Germline CDR1 SQVTM, CDR2 ANQGSEA. In DNA, the CDR3 is TGTAGCGTTATGGAAGTCCCTGAAGCTTTCTTT. This gives the protein CSVMEVPEAFF.

Many counts were recorded for this clonotype. The V call is TRBV6-1, the J call TRBJ1-5, with D possibly matching TRBD1 (6 bases). Germline CDR1 MNHNS, CDR2 SASEGT. This CDR3 has 15 amino acids. V lost 0 bases to trimming and J lost 3 bases, with 9 bases between them. As DNA, the CDR3 is TGTGCCAGCAGTGAAGCAGGGGGGCCCAATCAGCCCCAGCATTTT. This sequence encodes CASSEAGGPNQPQHF.